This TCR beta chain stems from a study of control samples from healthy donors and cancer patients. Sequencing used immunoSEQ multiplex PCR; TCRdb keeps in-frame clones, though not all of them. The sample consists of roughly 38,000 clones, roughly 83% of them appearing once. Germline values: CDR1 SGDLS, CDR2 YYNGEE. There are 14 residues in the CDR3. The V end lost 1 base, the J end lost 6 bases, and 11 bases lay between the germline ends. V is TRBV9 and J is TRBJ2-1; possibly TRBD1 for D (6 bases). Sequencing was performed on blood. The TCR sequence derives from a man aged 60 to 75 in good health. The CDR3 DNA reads TGTGCCAGCAGCGTAATGGGGGCCCGCAATGAGCAGTTCTTC. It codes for CASSVMGARNEQFF.